One and the same sample provided the 14 T cell receptor beta chains below, sequenced in a study of radiotherapy plus CTLA-4 blockade in lung cancer. Generated by immunoSEQ multiplex PCR, the TCRdb table keeps only in-frame clones and is missing some. This sample has roughly 35,000 clones, with roughly four fifths found just once. Sequences were derived from peripheral blood, sampled from a patient treated with radiotherapy plus ipilimumab. All receptors derive from a human donor with non-small cell lung cancer that progressed on radiotherapy plus ipilimumab.

This clone was seen just once. The rearrangement links TRBV10-3 to TRBJ2-2; TRBD2 matches 8 bases. CDR3 length equals 16 residues. The V and J ends lost 6 bases and 6 bases, in that order; junction bases with no gene match: 12. The germline gives CDR1 ENHRY, CDR2 SYGVKD. The CDR3 loop is CAIRPAGDADAGELFF. For the CDR3, the DNA is TGTGCCATCAGACCAGCGGGAGACGCAGATGCCGGGGAGCTGTTTTTT.

The V and J genes are TRBV5-5 and TRBJ1-1, with D tentatively TRBD1 (5 bases). CDR3 length equals 14 residues. V lost 3 bases and J lost 3, with 12 bases in between. Germline CDR1 and CDR2: SGHKS and YYEKEE (reference sequence). Here the CDR3 reads CASSSTWGDTEAFF. CDR3 bases: TGTGCCAGCAGCTCGACTTGGGGGGACACTGAAGCTTTCTTT.

The DNA of the CDR3 is TGTGCCAGCAGTGCCCGGGACATGCCCTATGGCTACACCTTC. Protein sequence: CASSARDMPYGYTF. The chain links TRBV28 to TRBJ1-2; possible D gene TRBD1, 6 bases. Germline V gene sequence: CDR1 MDHEN, CDR2 SYDVKM. V was shortened by 5 bases and J by 4 bases, with 14 bases between the two germline ends. The CDR3 totals 14 residues.

The chain has TRBV5-6 and TRBJ2-4; D remains ambiguous. The CDR3 spans 14 residues. CDR1 is SGHDT and CDR2 is YYEEEE in the germline V gene. Trimming pared 2 bases from V and 6 bases from J, leaving 12 bases between. This chain's CDR3 is CASSFSFPGNIQYF. As DNA, the CDR3 is TGTGCCAGCAGCTTCTCCTTTCCCGGAAACATTCAGTACTTC.

This sequence joins TRBV29-1 and TRBJ2-2; 15 nucleotides align to TRBD2. Losses at the gene ends were 0 bases for V and 4 bases for J; bases not matched to a gene: 6. The CDR3 covers 18 residues. Germline loops: CDR1 SQVTM, CDR2 ANQGSEA. CDR3 residues: CSVEDWTSGGAITGELFF. Here the CDR3 DNA reads TGCAGCGTTGAAGATTGGACTAGCGGGGGGGCCATCACCGGGGAGCTGTTTTTT.

The genes are TRBV2 and TRBJ1-4, with 9 bases lining up with TRBD1. CDR1 and CDR2 from the germline V gene are SNHLY and FYNNEI. The CDR3 is 15 residues long. J gave up 5 bases and V 7 bases, and 8 bases lay outside the gene matches. The CDR3 loop reads CASTLNRGRNEKLFF. In nucleotides, the CDR3 is TGTGCCAGCACCCTCAACAGGGGGCGAAATGAAAAACTGTTTTTT.

This clone was seen a single time. The chain combines TRBV7-9 with TRBJ1-5; D remains unclear. V lost 3 bases, J lost 4 bases, and 10 bases lay in between. The CDR3 is 14 residues long. Germline values: CDR1 SEHNR, CDR2 FQNEAQ (reference sequence). The CDR3 spells CASSLASPNQPQHF. The CDR3 coding sequence is TGTGCCAGCAGCTTGGCCAGCCCTAATCAGCCCCAGCATTTT.

The rearrangement links TRBV2 to TRBJ2-1; TRBD2 might be the D (6 bases). The CDR3 loop spans 15 amino acids. In germline, CDR1 is SNHLY, CDR2 FYNNEI. Trimming took off 7 bases at V and 4 bases at J, with 17 bases between the two ends. DNA for the CDR3: TGTGCCAGCAAAGAAAGCGGGTTATCGTACAATGAGCAGTTCTTC. Amino acid sequence: CASKESGLSYNEQFF.

The chain couples TRBV27 to TRBJ2-5, with D tentatively TRBD2 (6 bases). Trimming cost V 11 bases and J 5 bases, with 18 bases left between them. The CDR3 covers 13 residues. Germline V gene data show CDR1 as MNHEY and CDR2 as SMNVEV (reference sequence). CDR3 protein: CAPKGTRSETQYF. The CDR3 DNA follows: TGTGCCCCAAAGGGGACTCGATCCGAGACCCAGTACTTC.

J is TRBJ1-3 and V is TRBV30, with a tentative D call TRBD1 (6 bases). Germline V CDR1 and CDR2: GTSNPN, SVGIG (reference sequence). The CDR3 sequence is 17 residues long. V was pared by 0 bases and J by 1 base, with 16 bases between. The CDR3 loop is CAWSVIPRQGSGNTIYF. CDR3 DNA sequence: TGTGCCTGGAGTGTAATCCCCCGGCAGGGGTCTGGAAACACCATATATTTT.

CDR3 amino acids: CASRSGGRGARQGSYEQYF. CDR3 bases: TGTGCCAGCCGCTCGGGGGGGAGGGGCGCCCGCCAAGGGTCCTACGAGCAGTACTTC. The chain couples TRBV11-2 to TRBJ2-7; 8 bases are a match to TRBD2. J was trimmed by 1 base and V by 8 bases; bases with no gene match: 22. The V gene's germline CDR1 is SGHAT and CDR2 FQNNGV. This CDR3 comprises 19 residues.

This sequence joins TRBV5-1 and TRBJ2-6, with D unresolved. The length of the CDR3 is 16 residues. The V end was cut by 0 bases, the J end by 0 bases, with 7 bases between. Per germline, CDR1 SGHRS and CDR2 YFSETQ. The CDR3 reads CASSLGISSGANVLTF. The CDR3 bases are TGCGCCAGCAGCTTGGGGATAAGCTCTGGGGCCAACGTCCTGACTTTC.

The genes are TRBV28 and TRBJ2-7; 12 nucleotides line up with TRBD1. The CDR3 contains 14 residues. The trim removed 6 bases at V and 6 bases at J, leaving 6 bases unmatched. CDR1 is MDHEN, CDR2 SYDVKM, per germline. CDR3: CASRTGTGGVEQYF. The DNA for the CDR3 is TGTGCCAGCAGAACCGGGACAGGGGGCGTCGAGCAGTACTTC.

The V and J genes are TRBV9 and TRBJ2-1, with 8 positions matching TRBD2. Germline V gene lookup returns CDR1 SGDLS and CDR2 YYNGEE. This CDR3 is 15 amino acids long. Unmatched junction bases numbered 6, after V lost 0 bases and J lost 7 bases. This CDR3 is CASSVELAAANEQFF. CDR3 DNA: TGTGCCAGCAGCGTAGAACTAGCGGCCGCGAATGAGCAGTTCTTC.